This TCR beta chain is drawn from a study of T-cell reconstitution after alpha-beta-depleted transplantation in children. Remarks on this clonotype: Antigen unknown.

Study-wide results and caveats: At the one-year point after transplant, T-cell counts and TCRbeta diversity were found to come mostly from T cells that had been newly produced. The origin of high day-60 TCRbeta diversity in some patients lay in surviving recipient T cells and thymic progenitors. Alpha-beta T cells present about two months after transplant were reported to originate from several hundred expanded graft clones.

Using unique molecular identifiers, the investigators prepared the TCRbeta library. TCRdb analysed the PCR reads with MiXCR anew, one entry per CDR3 protein. The sample includes roughly 400,000 distinct CDR3 sequences, roughly 44% of them seen just once. The CDR3 length is 16 residues. With 0 bases removed from V and 2 bases from J, the gap between germline ends came to 14 bases. Germline-derived CDR1 and CDR2 are MNHEY and SVGAGI. The specimen comprised PBMCs, sampled before TCRalphabeta/CD19-depleted stem cell transplant. The TCR comes from a girl between 2 and 10 years old with aplastic anemia, due to receive a stem cell transplant. V is TRBV6-5 and J is TRBJ2-7, with D possibly called TRBD1 or TRBD2 (6 bases each). DNA for the CDR3: TGTGCCAGCAGTTACTCGAGGTCGGGGGCGCCCTACGAGCAGTACTTC. It translates to CASSYSRSGAPYEQYF.